Listed below are T cell receptor beta chains from one sample, sequenced in a study of shared clonotypes between healthy human individuals. The assay was immunoSEQ multiplex PCR, and TCRdb's table has in-frame clones only and misses some. The repertoire holds about 990,000 clones, with more than 75% as singletons. The sequencing sample was made of memory CD4+ T cells from PBMCs. These receptors all come from a man between 18 and 35 years old in good health. Some clones in this sample may be carry-over from other donors' samples. CDR3s include the opening cysteine and the closing phenylalanine or tryptophan. Each record gives: J gene, V gene, D gene, clone size, CDR3 length, CDR3 DNA, CDR3 protein. A D gene is named only where the DNA matches it firmly. Clone sizes are given selectively: once, few, many, or a class where the clone is expanded.

J gene: TRBJ1-2; V gene: TRBV4-1; D gene: NA; clone size: NA; CDR3 length: 15; CDR3 DNA: TGCGCCAGCAGCACGAAGGGCGTCGGCAACTATGGCTACACCTTC; CDR3 protein: CASSTKGVGNYGYTF
J gene: TRBJ1-1; V gene: TRBV30; D gene: NA; clone size: NA; CDR3 length: 13; CDR3 DNA: TGTGCCTGGAGAGGACAGCCGAACACTGAAGCTTTCTTT; CDR3 protein: CAWRGQPNTEAFF
J gene: TRBJ2-3; V gene: TRBV27; D gene: NA; clone size: many; CDR3 length: 16; CDR3 DNA: TGTGCCAGCAGTCACCCCCTGTTGTCTAGCACAGATACGCAGTATTTT; CDR3 protein: CASSHPLLSSTDTQYF
J gene: TRBJ1-5; V gene: TRBV7-2; D gene: NA; clone size: NA; CDR3 length: 13; CDR3 DNA: TGTGCCAGCAGCTTAGTCAGTGGTCAGCCCCAGCATTTT; CDR3 protein: CASSLVSGQPQHF
J gene: TRBJ1-5; V gene: TRBV6-1; D gene: NA; clone size: NA; CDR3 length: 23; CDR3 DNA: TGTGCCAGCAGTGAATCCCGAATTTACTCACGGGGAGGGGCGATTGTGGGCAATCAGCCCCAGCATTTT; CDR3 protein: CASSESRIYSRGGAIVGNQPQHF
J gene: TRBJ2-1; V gene: TRBV5-8; D gene: NA; clone size: NA; CDR3 length: 15; CDR3 DNA: TGTGCCAGCAGCCAGCAGGGTGGCTCCTACAATGAGCAGTTCTTC; CDR3 protein: CASSQQGGSYNEQFF
J gene: TRBJ2-3; V gene: TRBV7-8; D gene: NA; clone size: NA; CDR3 length: 14; CDR3 DNA: TGTGCCAGCAGCCAGGGGGGAGTAGGAGATACGCAGTATTTT; CDR3 protein: CASSQGGVGDTQYF
J gene: TRBJ2-1; V gene: TRBV7-7; D gene: TRBD2; clone size: NA; CDR3 length: 15; CDR3 DNA: TGTGCCAGCAGTTCCGGGACTAGCGGGAGGTATGAGCAGTTCTTC; CDR3 protein: CASSSGTSGRYEQFF
J gene: TRBJ1-5; V gene: TRBV27; D gene: NA; clone size: NA; CDR3 length: 18; CDR3 DNA: TGTGCCAGCAGTTTATATTCCCAGACTCCTCCCATCAATCAGCCCCAGCATTTT; CDR3 protein: CASSLYSQTPPINQPQHF
J gene: TRBJ2-1; V gene: TRBV19; D gene: NA; clone size: NA; CDR3 length: 12; CDR3 DNA: TGTGCCAGTAGTATAGGGCCAGCAGGGCAGTTCTTC; CDR3 protein: CASSIGPAGQFF
J gene: TRBJ1-2; V gene: TRBV19; D gene: TRBD1; clone size: NA; CDR3 length: 13; CDR3 DNA: TGTGCCAGTAGTGCGGGACAGGACTATGGCTACACCTTC; CDR3 protein: CASSAGQDYGYTF
J gene: TRBJ2-1; V gene: TRBV7-6; D gene: TRBD1; clone size: NA; CDR3 length: 16; CDR3 DNA: TGTGCCAGCAGCCCCGACCGGGACAGGGAATACAATGAGCAGTTCTTC; CDR3 protein: CASSPDRDREYNEQFF
J gene: TRBJ1-5; V gene: TRBV15; D gene: TRBD1; clone size: once; CDR3 length: 16; CDR3 DNA: TGTGCCACCAGCAGAGATCGGCAGGGGGCCGGTCAGCCCCAGCATTTT; CDR3 protein: CATSRDRQGAGQPQHF
J gene: TRBJ1-2; V gene: TRBV20-1; D gene: TRBD1; clone size: few; CDR3 length: 10; CDR3 DNA: TGCAGTGCGGACAGGCATGGCTACACCTTC; CDR3 protein: CSADRHGYTF
J gene: TRBJ1-3; V gene: TRBV11-3; D gene: NA; clone size: NA; CDR3 length: 16; CDR3 DNA: TGTGCCAGCGTCAGGAGAGGCAGAAACTCTGGAAACACCATATATTTT; CDR3 protein: CASVRRGRNSGNTIYF
J gene: TRBJ2-7; V gene: TRBV6-5; D gene: NA; clone size: NA; CDR3 length: 13; CDR3 DNA: TGTGCCAGCCACTCTGACGTGTCCCGAGAGCAGTACTTC; CDR3 protein: CASHSDVSREQYF
J gene: TRBJ1-2; V gene: TRBV29-1; D gene: NA; clone size: NA; CDR3 length: 13; CDR3 DNA: TGCAGCGTCGACGCAGGGAAGTACTATGGCTACACCTTC; CDR3 protein: CSVDAGKYYGYTF
J gene: TRBJ2-4; V gene: TRBV29-1; D gene: NA; clone size: NA; CDR3 length: 14; CDR3 DNA: TGCAGCGTTAAGGCAGGGAATAATTTAAACATTCAGTACTTC; CDR3 protein: CSVKAGNNLNIQYF
J gene: TRBJ2-2; V gene: TRBV5-4; D gene: NA; clone size: NA; CDR3 length: 14; CDR3 DNA: TGTGCCAGCTGCGACTCACCGAACACCGGGGAGCTGTTTTTT; CDR3 protein: CASCDSPNTGELFF
J gene: TRBJ2-1; V gene: TRBV7-3; D gene: TRBD2; clone size: NA; CDR3 length: 15; CDR3 DNA: TGTGCCAGCAGCTGGGTACTAGCGGGAGCTAATGAGCAGTTCTTC; CDR3 protein: CASSWVLAGANEQFF
J gene: TRBJ2-3; V gene: TRBV5-1; D gene: TRBD2; clone size: NA; CDR3 length: 15; CDR3 DNA: TGCGCCAGCAGCCAGGGACTAGCGGGCACAGATACGCAGTATTTT; CDR3 protein: CASSQGLAGTDTQYF
J gene: TRBJ2-3; V gene: TRBV7-3; D gene: NA; clone size: few; CDR3 length: 13; CDR3 DNA: TGTGCCAGCAGCTCCGCGGGCCCAGATACGCAGTATTTT; CDR3 protein: CASSSAGPDTQYF
J gene: TRBJ1-2; V gene: TRBV27; D gene: NA; clone size: NA; CDR3 length: 14; CDR3 DNA: TGTGCCAGCATCTGTACCCGGGGAGGGCCAGGCTACACCTTC; CDR3 protein: CASICTRGGPGYTF
J gene: TRBJ2-7; V gene: TRBV5-1; D gene: TRBD2; clone size: NA; CDR3 length: 14; CDR3 DNA: TGCGCCAGCAGCTTGGGTAGCGGGTCCTACGAGCAGTACTTC; CDR3 protein: CASSLGSGSYEQYF
J gene: TRBJ2-3; V gene: TRBV20-1; D gene: NA; clone size: NA; CDR3 length: 11; CDR3 DNA: TGCAGTCCCGGGACCGGGGATACGCAGTATTTT; CDR3 protein: CSPGTGDTQYF
J gene: TRBJ2-2; V gene: TRBV9; D gene: NA; clone size: once; CDR3 length: 15; CDR3 DNA: TGTGCCAGCAGCGTATCTGGTAGGACACCCGGGGAGCTGTTTTTT; CDR3 protein: CASSVSGRTPGELFF
J gene: TRBJ2-5; V gene: TRBV10-3; D gene: TRBD2; clone size: NA; CDR3 length: 13; CDR3 DNA: TGTGCCATCCGGACTAGCGGGCAAGAGACCCAGTACTTC; CDR3 protein: CAIRTSGQETQYF
J gene: TRBJ2-7; V gene: TRBV9; D gene: TRBD1; clone size: NA; CDR3 length: 16; CDR3 DNA: TGTGCCAGCAGCGAGAGAGGGGGCCCCCCGGGCTACGAGCAGTACTTC; CDR3 protein: CASSERGGPPGYEQYF